The next 9 T cell receptor beta chains were all read from a single sample in a study of blood T cell repertoires in COVID-19. Assay: immunoSEQ multiplex PCR; the TCRdb copy retains only in-frame clones and omits some. The sample includes roughly 270,000 clones, 85% of them seen just once. Sequencing was performed on PBMCs or T cells enriched from blood (not recorded which). The receptors derive from a woman in her forties or fifties who had recovered from COVID-19.

The CDR3 is CASSYVGQGLGTEAFF. CDR3 coding DNA: TGTGCCAGCAGTTACGTCGGGCAGGGCCTGGGGACTGAAGCTTTCTTT. The V call is TRBV6-5, the J call TRBJ1-1; TRBD1 might be the D (5 bases). Per the germline V gene, CDR1 is MNHEY and CDR2 is SVGAGI. V lost 2 bases, J lost 5 bases, and 18 bases lay in between. This CDR3 contains 16 residues.

This chain uses TRBV3-1 (or the pseudogene TRBV3-2) with TRBJ1-2, with TRBD1 matching over 8 bases. V lost 1 base and J lost 5; bases outside the gene matches: 9. Germline assignment: CDR1 LGHDT and CDR2 YNNKEL (reference sequence). The CDR3 spans 16 residues. The CDR3: CASSQAPGTGRYGYTF. The CDR3 DNA sequence: TGTGCCAGCAGCCAAGCCCCCGGGACAGGTCGTTATGGCTACACCTTC.

V and J are TRBV19 and TRBJ2-7; D might be TRBD1 (6 bases). CDR1 is LNHDA and CDR2 is SQIVND in the germline V gene (reference sequence). V was cut by 1 base and J by 6 bases, with 16 bases left in between. This CDR3 has 15 amino acids. CDR3 sequence reads: CASSIAEQGRAEQYF. In DNA form, the CDR3 reads TGTGCCAGTAGTATAGCGGAACAGGGTCGGGCCGAGCAGTACTTC.

The genes are TRBV12-3 or TRBV12-4 and TRBJ1-3; D ambiguous. The CDR3 has 13 residues. V was cut by 6 bases and J by 0 bases, with 6 bases left in between. The CDR3 region is CASRESSGNTIYF. The CDR3 DNA is TGTGCCAGCAGGGAGTCCTCTGGAAACACCATATATTTT.

The V and J genes are TRBV15 and TRBJ2-5; weak D call: TRBD2 (5 bases). Between the trimmed V and J ends, which lost 0 bases and 3 bases, there was a span of 11 bases. The CDR3 loop spans 15 amino acids. The germline CDR1 and CDR2 sequences are LNHNV and YYDKDF (reference sequence). CDR3 nucleotides: TGTGCCACCAGCAGAGATCTGGGAGACAAAGAGACCCAGTACTTC. It is translated as CATSRDLGDKETQYF.

The chain joins TRBV5-6 to TRBJ2-6; D perhaps matches TRBD1 (5 bases). The CDR3 extends over 15 amino acids. Deletions cut 4 bases from V and 4 bases from J, with 12 bases between. Germline-derived CDR1 and CDR2 are SGHDT and YYEEEE. CDR3 protein: CASSIRVRGANVLTF. The CDR3 nucleotides read TGTGCCAGCAGCATCAGGGTACGCGGGGCCAACGTCCTGACTTTC.

The chain links TRBV6-2 or TRBV6-3 to TRBJ1-1; no definite D call. Germline CDR1 MNHEY, CDR2 SVGEGT. The CDR3 totals 13 residues. V was trimmed by 4 bases and J by 1 base, leaving 7 bases between them. CDR3 sequence reads: CASSLVGNTEAFF. For the CDR3, the DNA is TGTGCCAGCAGTTTAGTCGGGAACACTGAAGCTTTCTTT.

The rearrangement links TRBV30 to TRBJ1-5; D is perhaps TRBD1 (6 bases). Trimming took 2 bases from V and 4 from J, leaving 12 bases between them. The germline gives CDR1 GTSNPN, CDR2 SVGIG (reference sequence). This CDR3 comprises 14 residues. The CDR3 loop reads CAWSPTGVNQPQHF. The CDR3 DNA follows: TGTGCCTGGAGTCCGACAGGAGTGAATCAGCCCCAGCATTTT.

This rearrangement joins TRBV21-1 to TRBJ2-7; the table's D call TRBD1 went unverified against the DNA. TRBV21-1 is classified as a pseudogene. The CDR3 runs 13 residues. The CDR3 loop reads CASYRGPIYEQYF. The CDR3 bases are TGTGCCAGCTACAGGGGGCCTATCTACGAGCAGTACTTC.